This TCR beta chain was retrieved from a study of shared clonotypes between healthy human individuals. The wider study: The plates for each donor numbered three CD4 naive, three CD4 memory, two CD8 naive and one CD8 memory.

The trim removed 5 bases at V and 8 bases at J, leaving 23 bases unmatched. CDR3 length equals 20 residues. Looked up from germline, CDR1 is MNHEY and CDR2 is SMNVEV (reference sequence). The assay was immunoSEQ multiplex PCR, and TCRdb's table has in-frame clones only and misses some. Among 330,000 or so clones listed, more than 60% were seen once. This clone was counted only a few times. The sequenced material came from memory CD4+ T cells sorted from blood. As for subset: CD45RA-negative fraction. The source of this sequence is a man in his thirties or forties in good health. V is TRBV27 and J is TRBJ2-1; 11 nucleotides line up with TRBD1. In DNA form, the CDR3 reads TGTGCCAGCAGTGTTAGGACAGGGGGCGGGGTCTCGGCGGGAGGGCATGAGCAGTTCTTC. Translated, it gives CASSVRTGGGVSAGGHEQFF.